This record concerns one T cell receptor (beta chain) sequence. What it binds is not known. The CDR3 is 15 amino acids. Germline V gives CDR1 DFQATT, CDR2 SNEGSKA (reference sequence). V was clipped by 3 bases and J by 2 bases; unmatched bases: 7. The sample comes from a study of Ad26.COV2.S vaccination and SARS-CoV-2 variants. Study-wide points: Post-vaccination spike-specific CD8+ and CD4+ T cell responses reportedly had substantial breadth. The TCR breadth and depth analyses may have understated or missed part of the total T cell responses.

Clones were read by immunoSEQ multiplex PCR, and TCRdb kept only the in-frame ones, dropping some. This sample has 85,000 to 95,000 clones, with roughly 84% found just once. This sequence joins TRBV20-1 and TRBJ2-3; 8 positions match TRBD2. The receptor comes from a human donor who had recovered from COVID-19. This specimen was peripheral blood, taken after recovery from COVID-19. The CDR3 is CSASLSGGNTDTQYF. CDR3 in DNA: TGCAGTGCTAGTTTGAGCGGGGGAAACACAGATACGCAGTATTTT.